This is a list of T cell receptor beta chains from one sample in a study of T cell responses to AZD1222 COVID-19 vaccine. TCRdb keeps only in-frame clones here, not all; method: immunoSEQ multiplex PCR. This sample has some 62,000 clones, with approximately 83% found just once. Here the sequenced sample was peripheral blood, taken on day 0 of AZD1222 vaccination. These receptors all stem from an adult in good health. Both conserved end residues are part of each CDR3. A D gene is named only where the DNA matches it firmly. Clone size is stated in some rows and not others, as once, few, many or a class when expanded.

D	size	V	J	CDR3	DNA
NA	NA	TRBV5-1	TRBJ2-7	CASSWTGAYEQYF	TGCGCCAGCAGCTGGACCGGGGCCTACGAGCAGTACTTC
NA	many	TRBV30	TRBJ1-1	CAWSAAKAFF	TGTGCCTGGAGCGCAGCGAAGGCTTTCTTT
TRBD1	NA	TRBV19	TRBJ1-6	CASSIPTTGVVNSPLHF	TGTGCCAGTAGTATACCCACGACAGGGGTGGTGAATTCACCCCTCCACTTT
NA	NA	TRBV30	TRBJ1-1	CAWSVDSFTEAFF	TGTGCCTGGAGTGTAGACAGTTTCACTGAAGCTTTCTTT
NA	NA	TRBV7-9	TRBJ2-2	CASSWGRGELFF	TGTGCCAGCAGCTGGGGCCGCGGGGAGCTGTTTTTT
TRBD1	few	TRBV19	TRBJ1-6	CASSTEQGQDSPLHF	TGTGCCAGTAGCACCGAACAGGGACAGGATTCACCCCTCCACTTT
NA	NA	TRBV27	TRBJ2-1	CASRTSGQGQFF	TGTGCCAGCCGAACCTCAGGGCAGGGACAGTTCTTC
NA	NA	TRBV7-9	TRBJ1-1	CASSLAYGNTEAFF	TGTGCCAGCAGCTTAGCCTACGGGAACACTGAAGCTTTCTTT
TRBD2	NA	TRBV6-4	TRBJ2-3	CASSLAGEFTDTQYF	TGTGCCAGTTCCTTAGCGGGGGAATTCACAGATACGCAGTATTTT
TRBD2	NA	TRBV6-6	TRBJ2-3	CASSRPSGGSSTDTQYF	TGTGCCAGCAGCCGACCTAGCGGGGGGTCTAGCACAGATACGCAGTATTTT
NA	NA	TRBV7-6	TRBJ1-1	CASSLGGDMNTEAFF	TGTGCCAGCAGCTTGGGGGGGGACATGAACACTGAAGCTTTCTTT
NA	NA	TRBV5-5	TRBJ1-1	CASSERVGRTEAFF	TGTGCCAGCAGCGAGAGGGTTGGTCGGACTGAAGCTTTCTTT
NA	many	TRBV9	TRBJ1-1	CASRSHSENTEAFF	TGTGCCAGCAGGTCCCACAGCGAGAACACTGAAGCTTTCTTT
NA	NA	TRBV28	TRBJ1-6	CASAGYNSPLHF	TGTGCCAGCGCAGGCTATAATTCACCCCTCCACTTT
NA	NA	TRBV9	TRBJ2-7	CASSVAENPTYEQYF	TGTGCCAGCAGCGTAGCTGAGAATCCGACGTACGAGCAGTACTTC
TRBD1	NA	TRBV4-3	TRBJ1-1	CASSTSTGMNTEAFF	TGCGCCAGCAGTACCTCGACAGGGATGAACACTGAAGCTTTCTTT
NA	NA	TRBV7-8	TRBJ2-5	CASKDYQETQYF	TGTGCCAGCAAGGACTACCAAGAGACCCAGTACTTC
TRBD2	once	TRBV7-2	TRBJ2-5	CASSPSGVQETQYF	TGTGCCAGCAGCCCTAGCGGGGTACAAGAGACCCAGTACTTC
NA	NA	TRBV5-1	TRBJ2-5	CASSPREQSQETQYF	TGCGCCAGCAGCCCCCGAGAACAGAGTCAAGAGACCCAGTACTTC
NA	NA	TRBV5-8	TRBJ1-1	CASSSRPAGGTEAFF	TGTGCCAGCAGCTCCAGGCCCGCTGGTGGAACTGAAGCTTTCTTT
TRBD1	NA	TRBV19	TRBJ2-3	CASSMGTESTDTQYF	TGTGCCAGTAGTATGGGGACAGAGAGCACAGATACGCAGTATTTT
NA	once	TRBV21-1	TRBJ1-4	CASSKQGDRGNEKLFF	TGTGCCAGCAGCAAACAGGGGGACAGGGGTAATGAAAAACTGTTTTTT
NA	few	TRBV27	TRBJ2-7	CASSLSRMGAYEQYF	TGTGCCAGCAGTTTATCAAGGATGGGGGCCTACGAGCAGTACTTC
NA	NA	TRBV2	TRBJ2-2	CASTLEGWTGELFF	TGTGCCAGCACCCTGGAAGGGTGGACCGGGGAGCTGTTTTTT
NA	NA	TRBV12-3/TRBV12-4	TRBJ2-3	CASSPAGLNTQYF	TGTGCCAGCAGTCCCGCAGGACTGAATACGCAGTATTTT
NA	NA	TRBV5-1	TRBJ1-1	CASSPVGQSGTEAFF	TGCGCCAGCAGCCCGGTGGGTCAGTCGGGCACTGAAGCTTTCTTT
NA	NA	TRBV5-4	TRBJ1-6	CASSWTEHSPLHF	TGTGCCAGCAGCTGGACGGAGCATTCACCCCTCCACTTT
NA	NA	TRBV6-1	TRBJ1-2	CASSDLQGRSHF	TGTGCCAGCAGTGATCTTCAAGGACGAAGCCACTTC
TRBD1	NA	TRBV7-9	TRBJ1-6	CASSFSGTENSPLHF	TGTGCCAGCAGCTTTTCCGGGACAGAAAATTCACCCCTCCACTTT
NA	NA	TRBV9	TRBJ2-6	CASHRGGVISGANVLTF	TGTGCCAGCCACCGTGGGGGCGTTATCTCTGGGGCCAACGTCCTGACTTTC
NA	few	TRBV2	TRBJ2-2	CAVIDTGELFF	TGTGCCGTTATCGACACCGGGGAGCTGTTTTTT
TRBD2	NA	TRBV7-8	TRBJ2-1	CASSLRTSGGHNEQFF	TGTGCCAGCAGCCTCCGGACTAGCGGGGGCCACAATGAGCAGTTCTTC
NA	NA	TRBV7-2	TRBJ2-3	CASSFRDSHTDTQYF	TGTGCCAGCAGCTTCCGGGACTCACACACAGATACGCAGTATTTT
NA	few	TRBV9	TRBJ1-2	CASSSQDEGLNYGYTF	TGTGCCAGCAGCTCCCAAGACGAGGGTCTTAACTATGGCTACACCTTC
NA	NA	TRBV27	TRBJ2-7	CASSLGSDSYEQYF	TGTGCCAGCAGTTTAGGGTCGGACTCCTACGAGCAGTACTTC
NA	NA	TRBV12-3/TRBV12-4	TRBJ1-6	CASSQEGPPPLHF	TGTGCCAGCAGCCAGGAAGGGCCACCACCCCTCCACTTT
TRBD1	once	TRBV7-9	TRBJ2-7	CASSRVRDRGTYEQYF	TGTGCCAGCAGCCGAGTACGGGACAGGGGAACCTACGAGCAGTACTTC
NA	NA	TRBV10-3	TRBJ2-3	CAISEDYTDTQYF	TGTGCCATCAGTGAAGACTACACAGATACGCAGTATTTT
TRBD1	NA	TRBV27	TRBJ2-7	CASSPPSGQGDTYEQYF	TGTGCCAGCAGTCCCCCCTCCGGGCAGGGGGACACCTACGAGCAGTACTTC
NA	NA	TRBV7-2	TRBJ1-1	CASSLTGLRTEAFF	TGTGCCAGCAGCTTAACAGGGTTAAGGACTGAAGCTTTCTTT
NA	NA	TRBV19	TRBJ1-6	CASSNGGNSNSPLHF	TGTGCCAGTAGTAACGGGGGAAACTCTAATTCACCCCTCCACTTT
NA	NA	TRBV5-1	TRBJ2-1	CASSLEGDHLYNEQFF	TGCGCCAGCAGCCTTGAAGGGGACCACCTTTACAATGAGCAGTTCTTC
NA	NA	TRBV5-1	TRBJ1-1	CASSDTTMNTEAFF	TGCGCCAGCAGCGACACAACCATGAACACTGAAGCTTTCTTT
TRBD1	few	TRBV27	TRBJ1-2	CASRGQGSGYTF	TGTGCCAGCAGGGGACAGGGTAGCGGCTACACCTTC
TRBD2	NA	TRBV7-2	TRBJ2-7	CASSLVSSGGEYEQYF	TGTGCCAGCAGCTTAGTCTCTAGCGGGGGGGAATACGAGCAGTACTTC
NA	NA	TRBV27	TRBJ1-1	CASSRTLRAGENTEAFF	TGTGCCAGCAGCCGGACCCTCCGAGCGGGGGAGAACACTGAAGCTTTCTTT
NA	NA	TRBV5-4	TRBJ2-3	CASSLEGATDTQYF	TGTGCCAGCAGCTTGGAGGGAGCGACAGATACGCAGTATTTT
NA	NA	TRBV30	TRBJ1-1	CAWSVRRRNTEAFF	TGTGCCTGGAGTGTACGAAGGAGGAACACTGAAGCTTTCTTT
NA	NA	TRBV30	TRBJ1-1	CAWSAGQGGTEAFF	TGTGCCTGGAGTGCAGGGCAGGGAGGGACTGAAGCTTTCTTT
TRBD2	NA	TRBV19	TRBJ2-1	CASKVSGAYNEQFF	TGTGCCAGTAAGGTTAGCGGGGCATACAATGAGCAGTTCTTC